The 14 T cell receptor beta chains reported below all come from one sample, sequenced in a study of T-cell reconstitution after alpha-beta-depleted transplantation in children. Preparation of the TCRbeta library involved a method that used unique molecular identifiers. TCRdb independently ran MiXCR on the PCR reads; one entry per CDR3 protein. The sample includes about 1,000,000 distinct CDR3 sequences, around 30% seen only once; the top ten take approximately 30%. The specimen comprised PBMCs, mostly from graft donor cells, sampled 360 days after TCRalphabeta/CD19-depleted stem cell transplant. These receptors all come from a boy younger than two who had a stem cell transplant for SCID, so the T cells may come from the graft donor.

The chain uses TRBV5-1 and TRBJ2-1; tentatively, D is TRBD2 (6 bases). Germline loops: CDR1 SGHRS, CDR2 YFSETQ. This CDR3 spans 18 amino acids. With 0 bases removed from V and 5 bases from J, the gap between germline ends came to 21 bases. The CDR3 region is CASSLVGPGGPGHNEQFF. CDR3 coding DNA: TGCGCCAGCAGCTTGGTGGGACCCGGGGGACCCGGGCACAATGAGCAGTTCTTC.

This clonotype has just a few counts. V usage is TRBV15 and J usage is TRBJ2-4; D possibly matches TRBD1 or TRBD2 (6 bases each). V lost 0 bases, J lost 7 bases, and 16 bases lay in between. The CDR3 contains 16 residues. Germline CDR1 reads LNHNV; CDR2 reads YYDKDF (reference sequence). DNA of the CDR3: TGTGCCACCAGCAGAGATGGTAGAGGGGGGCTTAACATTCAGTACTTC. Translating it yields CATSRDGRGGLNIQYF.

This chain links TRBV28 with TRBJ2-4, with TRBD1 matching 8 bases. Germline V gives CDR1 MDHEN, CDR2 SYDVKM. The CDR3 has 16 amino acids. Trimming took 2 bases from V and 2 from J; bases not matched to a gene: 5. The CDR3: CASSLPWTGSKNIQYF. The CDR3 bases are TGTGCCAGCAGTTTACCCTGGACAGGGTCCAAAAACATTCAGTACTTC.

This clonotype showed up just a few times. This sequence joins TRBV28 and TRBJ2-7; D is unclear. Trimming shortened V by 5 bases and J by 7 bases, and 12 bases separated the two germline ends. The CDR3 runs 12 residues. Germline values: CDR1 MDHEN, CDR2 SYDVKM. In DNA, the CDR3 is TGTGCCAGCAGTGTCCCCTTAAGAGAGCAGTACTTC. It codes for CASSVPLREQYF.

This clonotype was observed a few times. V is TRBV12-3 or TRBV12-4 and J is TRBJ2-7; either TRBD1 or TRBD2 may supply D (5 bases each). CDR3 size: 14 residues. The V end was cut by 6 bases, the J end by 2 bases, with 14 bases between. This chain's CDR3 is CASRGDGSPYEQYF. CDR3 in DNA: TGTGCCAGCAGAGGGGACGGAAGCCCCTACGAGCAGTACTTC.

This clonotype was found a few times. The chain is built from TRBV5-5 and TRBJ1-1, with 7 bases that match TRBD1. CDR3 length equals 15 residues. Germline V CDR1 and CDR2: SGHKS, YYEKEE (reference sequence). With V trimmed by 4 bases and J by 4 bases, 10 bases remained unmatched. The CDR3, as DNA: TGTGCCAGCAGCGTGAGGACAGGACGGTCCACTGAAGCTTTCTTT. Its translation is CASSVRTGRSTEAFF.

This chain joins TRBV12-3 or TRBV12-4 and TRBJ2-3; D ambiguous. Trimming took off 5 bases at V and 0 bases at J, with 12 bases between the two ends. The CDR3 totals 15 residues. The CDR3 DNA follows: TGTGCCAGCAGTCCCGCTTTTATTAGCACAGATACGCAGTATTTT. Its protein is CASSPAFISTDTQYF.

This clonotype has a count of ten or more. The chain joins TRBV10-3 to TRBJ2-5; TRBD1 is a possible D gene (5 bases). The CDR3 runs 12 residues. Trimming pared 9 bases from V and 2 bases from J, leaving 10 bases between. Germline V lookup: CDR1 ENHRY, CDR2 SYGVKD. The CDR3 here is CAIGGAQETQYF. The CDR3 DNA follows: TGTGCCATAGGTGGGGCTCAAGAGACCCAGTACTTC.

This chain links TRBV5-6 with TRBJ2-3, with a possible D match to TRBD2 (5 bases). This CDR3 is 14 amino acids long. Deletions cut 4 bases from V and 6 bases from J, with 15 bases between. In germline, CDR1 is SGHDT, CDR2 YYEEEE. The CDR3 DNA reads TGTGCCAGCAGCCGACTACGGGATTGGGATACGCAGTATTTT. Translation gives CASSRLRDWDTQYF.

This chain uses TRBV2 with TRBJ2-7; TRBD1 matches at 10 bases. CDR1 is SNHLY, CDR2 FYNNEI, per germline. CDR3 length: 13 residues. Trimming removed 11 bases from V and 7 bases from J; junction bases left unmatched: 11. CDR3 loop: CAGTTGGLGEQYF. The CDR3 DNA reads as TGTGCCGGAACGACAGGGGGCCTTGGAGAGCAGTACTTC.

This chain connects TRBV11-2 to TRBJ2-1; 10 bases align to TRBD2. Germline lookup yields CDR1 SGHAT and CDR2 FQNNGV. The trim removed 5 bases at V and 1 base at J, leaving 14 bases unmatched. The CDR3 is made up of 19 amino acids. This CDR3 reads CASSHKGFEAGGSYNEQFF. CDR3 DNA: TGTGCCAGCAGCCATAAAGGGTTTGAAGCGGGGGGGTCCTACAATGAGCAGTTCTTC.

This chain connects TRBV6-2 or TRBV6-3 to TRBJ2-5, with 9 bases fitting TRBD2. The CDR3 is made up of 15 amino acids. V shed 6 bases, J shed 3 bases, and the junction held 8 bases outside the gene matches. Germline values: CDR1 MNHEY, CDR2 SVGEGT. CDR3 in DNA: TGTGCCAGCAGGTCCGCTGGCGGGGGGGAAGAGACCCAGTACTTC. Translated, it gives CASRSAGGGEETQYF.

In this sample, this clonotype turned up a few times. The rearrangement uses TRBV7-2 and TRBJ2-3; D unclear. The ends were cut back, 4 bases at V and 1 base at J, with 18 bases in the middle. The CDR3 is 17 residues long. Germline values: CDR1 SGHTA, CDR2 FQGNSA. The CDR3 reads CASSSPVQRPGTDTQYF. CDR3 coding DNA: TGTGCCAGCAGCTCCCCAGTGCAGCGTCCCGGCACAGATACGCAGTATTTT.

The sample holds a few counts of this clonotype. The chain uses TRBV5-6 and TRBJ2-3; TRBD2 is a possible D gene (7 bases). The CDR3 has 16 amino acids. The V end lost 1 base, the J end lost 4 bases, and 16 bases lay between the germline ends. Germline loops: CDR1 SGHDT, CDR2 YYEEEE. The CDR3 loop is CASSLNRGASPDTQYF. The CDR3 coding sequence is TGTGCCAGCAGCTTGAATCGGGGGGCAAGCCCAGATACGCAGTATTTT.